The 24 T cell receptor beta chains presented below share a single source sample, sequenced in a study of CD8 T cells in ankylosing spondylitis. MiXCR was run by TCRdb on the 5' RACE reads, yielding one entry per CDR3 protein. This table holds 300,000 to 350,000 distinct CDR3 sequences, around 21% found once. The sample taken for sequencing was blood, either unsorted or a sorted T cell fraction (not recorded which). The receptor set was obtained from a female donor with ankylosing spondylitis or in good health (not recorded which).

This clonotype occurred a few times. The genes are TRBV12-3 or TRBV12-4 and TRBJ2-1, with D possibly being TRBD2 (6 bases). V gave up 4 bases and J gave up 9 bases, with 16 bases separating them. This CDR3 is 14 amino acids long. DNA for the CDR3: TGTGCCAGCAGTTCCTCGACTAGGAGAGGTGAGCAGTTCTTC. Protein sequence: CASSSSTRRGEQFF.

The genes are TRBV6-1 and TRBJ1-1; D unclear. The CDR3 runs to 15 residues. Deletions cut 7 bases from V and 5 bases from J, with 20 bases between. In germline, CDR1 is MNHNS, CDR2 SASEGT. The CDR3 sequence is CASTGILQDGTEAFF. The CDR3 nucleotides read TGTGCCAGCACTGGCATCCTTCAGGATGGGACTGAAGCTTTCTTT.

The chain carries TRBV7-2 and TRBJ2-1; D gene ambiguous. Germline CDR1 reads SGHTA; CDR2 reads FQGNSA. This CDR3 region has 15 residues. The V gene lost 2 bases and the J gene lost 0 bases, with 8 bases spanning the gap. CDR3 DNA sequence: TGTGCCAGCAGCTTACTATATAGCTCCTACAATGAGCAGTTCTTC. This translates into CASSLLYSSYNEQFF.

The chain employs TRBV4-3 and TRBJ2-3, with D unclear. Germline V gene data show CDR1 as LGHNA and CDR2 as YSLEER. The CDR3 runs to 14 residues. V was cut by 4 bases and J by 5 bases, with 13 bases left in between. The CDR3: CASSRVQSRDTQYF. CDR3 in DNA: TGCGCCAGCAGCCGCGTCCAGAGCCGAGATACGCAGTATTTT.

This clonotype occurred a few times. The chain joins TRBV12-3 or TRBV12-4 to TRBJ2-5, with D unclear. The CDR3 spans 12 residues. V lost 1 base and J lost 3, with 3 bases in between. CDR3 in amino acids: CASSLVKETQYF. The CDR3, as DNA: TGTGCCAGCAGTTTAGTGAAAGAGACCCAGTACTTC.

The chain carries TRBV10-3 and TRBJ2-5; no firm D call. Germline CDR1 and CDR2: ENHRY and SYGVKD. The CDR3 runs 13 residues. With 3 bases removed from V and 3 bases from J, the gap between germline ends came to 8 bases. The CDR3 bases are TGTGCCATCAGTGACAGGACGGAAGAGACCCAGTACTTC. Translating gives CAISDRTEETQYF.

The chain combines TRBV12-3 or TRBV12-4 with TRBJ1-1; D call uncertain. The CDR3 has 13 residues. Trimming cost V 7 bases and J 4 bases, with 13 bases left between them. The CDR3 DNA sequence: TGTGCCAGCATGCGGACCGTGGGCACTGAAGCTTTCTTT. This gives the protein CASMRTVGTEAFF.

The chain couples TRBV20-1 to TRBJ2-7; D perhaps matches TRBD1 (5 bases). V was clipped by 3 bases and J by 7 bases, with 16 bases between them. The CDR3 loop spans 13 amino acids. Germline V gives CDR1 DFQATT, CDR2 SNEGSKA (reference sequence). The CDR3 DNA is TGCAGTGCTAGTCAGCAGGGTGTGAGAGAGCAGTACTTC. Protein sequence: CSASQQGVREQYF.

The CDR3: CASNFWPQSSYNEQFF. The DNA for the CDR3 is TGCGCCAGCAATTTCTGGCCCCAGAGCTCCTACAATGAGCAGTTCTTC. The gene calls are TRBV5-1 and TRBJ2-1; D not certain. V gave up 6 bases and J gave up 0 bases, with 16 bases separating them. Germline V lookup: CDR1 SGHRS, CDR2 YFSETQ. CDR3 size: 16 residues.

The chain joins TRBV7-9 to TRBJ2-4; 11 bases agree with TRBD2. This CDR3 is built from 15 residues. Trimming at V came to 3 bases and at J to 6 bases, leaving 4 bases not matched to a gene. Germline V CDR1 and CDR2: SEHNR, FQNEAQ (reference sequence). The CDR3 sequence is CASSFSSGGLNIQYF. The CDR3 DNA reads TGTGCCAGCAGCTTCTCTAGCGGGGGGTTAAACATTCAGTACTTC.

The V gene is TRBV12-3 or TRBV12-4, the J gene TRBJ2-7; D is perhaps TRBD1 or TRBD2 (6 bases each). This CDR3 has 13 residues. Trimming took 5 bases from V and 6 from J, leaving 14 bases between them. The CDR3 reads CASSRLGTSEQYF. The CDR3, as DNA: TGTGCCAGCAGTCGACTAGGGACAAGCGAGCAGTACTTC.

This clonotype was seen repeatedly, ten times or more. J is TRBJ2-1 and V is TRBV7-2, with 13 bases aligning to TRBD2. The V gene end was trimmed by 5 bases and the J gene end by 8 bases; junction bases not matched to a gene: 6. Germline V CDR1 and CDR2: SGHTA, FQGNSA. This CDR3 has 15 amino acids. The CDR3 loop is CASSILAGGPHEQFF. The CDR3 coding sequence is TGTGCCAGCAGCATACTAGCGGGAGGGCCTCATGAGCAGTTCTTC.

The CDR3 region is CASSQGAGGPDEQFF. In DNA, the CDR3 is TGCGCCAGCAGCCAAGGAGCGGGAGGGCCGGATGAGCAGTTCTTC. The chain combines TRBV4-3 with TRBJ2-1, with 10 bases matching TRBD2. CDR1 LGHNA and CDR2 YSLEER come from the germline V gene. V lost 1 base and J lost 8; bases outside the gene matches: 5. The CDR3 consists of 15 residues.

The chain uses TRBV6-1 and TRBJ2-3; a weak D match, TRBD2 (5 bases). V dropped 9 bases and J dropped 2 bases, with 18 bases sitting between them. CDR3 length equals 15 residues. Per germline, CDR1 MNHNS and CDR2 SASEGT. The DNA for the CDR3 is TGTGCCAGTAAAGCGTCGAGAGGGATCACAGATACGCAGTATTTT. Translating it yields CASKASRGITDTQYF.

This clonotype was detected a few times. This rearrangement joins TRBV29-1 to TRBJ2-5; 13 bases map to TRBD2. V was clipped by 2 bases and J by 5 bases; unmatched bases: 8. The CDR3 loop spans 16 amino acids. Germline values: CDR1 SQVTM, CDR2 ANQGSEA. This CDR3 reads CSVEPRTSGSGETQYF. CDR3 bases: TGCAGCGTTGAACCTCGGACTAGCGGGAGTGGGGAGACCCAGTACTTC.

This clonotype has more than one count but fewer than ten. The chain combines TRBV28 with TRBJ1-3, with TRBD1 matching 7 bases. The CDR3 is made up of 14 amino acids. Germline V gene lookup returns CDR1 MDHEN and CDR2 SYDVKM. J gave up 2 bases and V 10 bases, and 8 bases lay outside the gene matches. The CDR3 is CATSLQGAGNTIYF. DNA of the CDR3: TGTGCCACCTCACTCCAGGGGGCTGGAAACACCATATATTTT. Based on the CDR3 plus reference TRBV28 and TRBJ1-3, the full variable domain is DVKVTQSSRYLVKRTGEKVFLECVQDMDHENMFWYRQDPGLGLRLIYFSYDVKMKEKGDIPEGYSVSREKKERFSLILESASTNQTSMYLCATSLQGAGNTIYFGEGSWLTVV.

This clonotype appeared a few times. CDR3 residues: CASSLFPGTGGAGWDNEQFF. The CDR3 DNA sequence: TGTGCCAGCAGCTTGTTCCCGGGAACCGGCGGGGCGGGATGGGACAATGAGCAGTTCTTC. The chain uses TRBV5-5 and TRBJ2-1; TRBD2 might be the D (6 bases). V dropped 1 base and J dropped 5 bases, with 28 bases sitting between them. Germline V gene sequence: CDR1 SGHKS, CDR2 YYEKEE (reference sequence). This CDR3 comprises 20 residues.

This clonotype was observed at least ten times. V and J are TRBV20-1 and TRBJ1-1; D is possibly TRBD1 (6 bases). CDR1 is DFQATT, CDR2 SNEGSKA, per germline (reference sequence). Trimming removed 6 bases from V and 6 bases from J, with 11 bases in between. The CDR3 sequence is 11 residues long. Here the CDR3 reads CSADGQPEAFF. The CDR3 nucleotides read TGCAGTGCCGACGGACAGCCTGAAGCTTTCTTT.

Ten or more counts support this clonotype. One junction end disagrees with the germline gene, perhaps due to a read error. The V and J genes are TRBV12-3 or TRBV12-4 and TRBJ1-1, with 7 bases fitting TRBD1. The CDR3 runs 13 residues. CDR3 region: CASSLTGETEAFF. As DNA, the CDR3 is TGCGCCAGCAGCTTAACAGGGGAAACTGAAGCTTTCTTT.

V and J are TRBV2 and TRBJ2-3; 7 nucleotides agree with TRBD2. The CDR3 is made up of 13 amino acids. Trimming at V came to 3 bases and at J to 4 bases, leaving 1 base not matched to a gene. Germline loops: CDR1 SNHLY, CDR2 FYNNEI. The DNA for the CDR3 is TGTGCCAGCAGTGAGGCGGGAGCAGATACGCAGTATTTT. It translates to CASSEAGADTQYF.

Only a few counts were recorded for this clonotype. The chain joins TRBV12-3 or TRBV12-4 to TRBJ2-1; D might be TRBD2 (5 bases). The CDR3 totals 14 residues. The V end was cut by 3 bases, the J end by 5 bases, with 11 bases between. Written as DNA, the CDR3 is TGTGCCAGCAGTTTGGTTAGCGCTAACAATGAGCAGTTCTTC. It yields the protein CASSLVSANNEQFF.

In DNA form, the CDR3 reads TGTGCCAGCAGCCAAGCCACAGGTCCCACAGATACGCAGTATTTT. Amino acid sequence: CASSQATGPTDTQYF. V usage is TRBV3-1 and J usage is TRBJ2-3; maybe TRBD1 (5 bases). The CDR3 is made up of 15 amino acids. Germline V gene data show CDR1 as LGHDT and CDR2 as YNNKEL (reference sequence). The V end was cut by 1 base, the J end by 2 bases, with 10 bases between.

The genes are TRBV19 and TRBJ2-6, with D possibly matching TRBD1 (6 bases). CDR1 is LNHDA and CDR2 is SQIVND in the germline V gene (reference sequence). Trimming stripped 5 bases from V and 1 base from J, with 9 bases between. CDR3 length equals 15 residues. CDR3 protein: CASSPDSSGANVLTF. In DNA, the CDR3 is TGTGCCAGTAGTCCGGACAGTTCTGGGGCCAACGTCCTGACTTTC.

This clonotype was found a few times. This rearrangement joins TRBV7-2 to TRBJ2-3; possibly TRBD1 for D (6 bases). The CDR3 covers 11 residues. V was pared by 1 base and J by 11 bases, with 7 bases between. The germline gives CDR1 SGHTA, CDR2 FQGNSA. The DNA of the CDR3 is TGTGCCAGCAGCTTAGTAGGGGGGCAGTATTTT. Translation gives CASSLVGGQYF.